This record concerns one TCR beta chain sequence. The specificity of this receptor is unknown. Base qualities are missing; no much larger clone stands one base away. This specimen belongs to a study of blood T cell repertoires in COVID-19 (dated by TCRdb to the early 2020s). Describing the broader study: Collaborator samples came from the United States, Italy and Spain and covered acute and convalescent phases of COVID-19. The prospective study material was composed of cDNA or gDNA derived from T cells, B-cell-depleted T cells, or PBMCs. Subjects who had been exposed to COVID-19, were actively infected with it, or had recovered from it provided the deeply sampled blood TCRbeta repertoires that made up the dataset. The repertoires were released in a freely available public database intended as a resource for research on the immune response to SARS-CoV-2. The samples were drawn from two sources: the first 160 participants of the ongoing ImmuneRACE study, and over 1,000 subjects contributed by 6 global collaborators. The sample metadata nearly always contained a de-identified subject ID, COVID-19 status, age in years and sex. Where available, HLA class I and class II types were taken from metadata supplied by the sample provider and were not determined by assay-based typing.

TCRbeta CDR3 regions were amplified from genomic DNA using the immunoSEQ Assay, a bias-controlled multiplex PCR. As for how the authors treated the data: The number of nucleated cells in each sample was estimated from the amplification of reference gene primers within the assay. Sequence reads were collapsed and filtered to measure the absolute abundance of every unique TCRbeta CDR3 rearrangement. Productive Simpson clonality was computed per sample as the square root of Simpson's diversity index over productive rearrangements. As stored in TCRdb, this immuneACCESS dataset retains in-frame rearrangements with V and J assigned. A fraction of the clones does not appear; measured against another copy, unresolved V genes explain less than half of the discrepancy, and the remainder lacks a known reason. V, J and clone size are taken as reported in that table, and D and trimming were inferred from the DNA itself. The sample table holds approximately 70,000 clones, of which 88% were seen once. About 21% of the sample rests with the top ten.

Whole blood was collected in K2EDTA tubes by collaborating institutions according to the institutions' own protocols. For TCRbeta analysis, collaborator samples were shipped as frozen whole blood, as isolated PBMCs, or as DNA extracted from either sample type. What the study reported, not specific to this receptor: The quantity of clinical and demographic metadata differed by source and by participant and was supplied without curation.

Sequencing input: peripheral blood. This receptor was taken from a human donor in a cohort sampled during active COVID-19.

The DNA sequence reads TGCGCCAGCAGCTTGGGGACTAGTACCTACGAGCAGTACTTC. Its amino acids are CASSLGTSTYEQYF. The V and J segments used are TRBV5-1 and TRBJ2-7, and 7 junctional nucleotides match TRBD2. The CDR3 covers 14 residues, taking in both the cysteine and the phenylalanine. The sequence is cut down to CDR3 DNA, 42 bases in frame from base 1. CDR1 and CDR2 were assigned from the germline V gene as SGHRS and YFSETQ. Compared with germline, V lacks 0 bases and J lacks 2 bases; bases without a gene match: 2.